The clone carrying this T cell receptor (beta chain) showed up just a few times. Its cognate antigen is unknown. The same CDR3 is also encoded by other DNA sequences in this sample. Assay used: immunoSEQ multiplex PCR; TCRdb lists only in-frame clones, some missing. The sample includes roughly 200,000 clones, about four fifths of them seen just once. Germline CDR1 and CDR2: SGHRS and YFSETQ. The CDR3 totals 14 residues. With 0 bases removed from V and 4 bases from J, the gap between germline ends came to 11 bases. These data are taken from a study of cytomegalovirus exposure and HLA in healthy donors. Study-wide background: A later analysis reported the roughly 130 validation repertoires used the same platform as the approximately 660 first-cohort repertoires.

Findings and caveats of the study: Usually a TCR sequence was rare, but some public TCRs were found in many donors. The study recorded 160 or so TCR beta chains that were cytomegalovirus-associated.

The validation cohort, a group of 120 or so subjects, included the donors and was separate from the roughly 620-subject first cohort. Source material: PBMCs. The J gene is TRBJ2-7, the V gene TRBV5-1, with D perhaps TRBD1 (6 bases). This sequence originates from a woman aged 18-29 years in good health and CMV-seropositive. The CDR3, as DNA: TGCGCCAGCAGCTTGGCCGGGACACCTTACGAGCAGTACTTC. The encoded protein is CASSLAGTPYEQYF.